What follows are 32 T cell receptor beta chains derived from one specimen sequenced in a study of blood T cell repertoires in COVID-19. Assay used: immunoSEQ multiplex PCR; TCRdb lists only in-frame clones, some missing. The repertoire holds 410,000 or so clones, with 86% as singletons. The sequenced sample was peripheral blood. The origin of the receptors is a woman aged 25 to 45 with active or convalescent COVID-19.

This clone has only a few counts. The chain recombines TRBV2 with TRBJ2-1; 10 bases match TRBD1. The germline V gene has CDR1 SNHLY and CDR2 FYNNEI. The CDR3 covers 15 residues. J lost 8 bases, V lost 8 bases, and 12 bases had no gene match. CDR3 residues: CASSRGDRGIHEQFF. CDR3 nucleotides: TGTGCCAGCTCCCGGGGGGACAGGGGTATCCATGAGCAGTTCTTC. Looking up the rest from reference TRBV2 and TRBJ2-1 gives the full variable domain: EPEVTQTPSHQVTQMGQEVILRCVPISNHLYFYWYRQILGQKVEFLVSFYNNEISEKSEIFDDQFSVERPDGSNFTLKIRSTKLEDSAMYFCASSRGDRGIHEQFFGPGTRLTVL.

This clone was seen a handful of times. This chain uses TRBV6-4 with TRBJ2-3; 8 bases match TRBD2. V lost 5 bases and J lost 6; bases outside the gene matches: 7. Germline V gene data show CDR1 as MRHNA and CDR2 as SNTAGT. The CDR3 consists of 14 residues. The CDR3 region is CASSPSGGGDTQYF. Written as DNA, the CDR3 is TGTGCCAGCAGTCCCTCGGGCGGGGGGGATACGCAGTATTTT.

The chain uses TRBV7-2 and TRBJ2-7; 7 positions match TRBD1. Unmatched junction bases numbered 6, after V lost 5 bases and J lost 2 bases. This CDR3 contains 14 residues. Germline V lookup: CDR1 SGHTA, CDR2 FQGNSA. CDR3 residues: CASSVRQGPYEQYF. The CDR3 coding sequence is TGTGCCAGCAGCGTCCGACAGGGCCCCTACGAGCAGTACTTC.

CDR3 amino acids: CASSDHSSGPNYGYTF. CDR3 bases: TGCGCCAGCAGTGATCACAGTAGCGGCCCCAACTATGGCTACACCTTC. This sequence joins TRBV10-2 and TRBJ1-2; D gene ambiguous. The germline V gene has CDR1 WSHSY and CDR2 SAAADI. V dropped 3 bases and J dropped 2 bases, with 16 bases sitting between them. The CDR3 runs to 16 residues.

The chain carries TRBV7-8 and TRBJ1-2, with D hard to call. V shed 4 bases and J shed 4 bases, with 16 bases lying between them. Germline V gene sequence: CDR1 SGHVS, CDR2 FQNEAQ. The CDR3 sequence is 15 residues long. CDR3 sequence reads: CASSSPLTDFYGYTF. CDR3 bases: TGTGCCAGCAGCTCCCCTTTGACGGACTTCTATGGCTACACCTTC.

The gene calls are TRBV6-6 and TRBJ2-7; the D gene is possibly TRBD2 (6 bases). Germline V gene sequence: CDR1 MNHNY, CDR2 SVGAGI (reference sequence). Trimming left V 2 bases short and J 1 base short, with 12 bases between. The CDR3 is 15 amino acids. The CDR3 coding sequence is TGTGCCAGCAGTTACGGCGGGACGCCATCCTACGAGCAGTACTTC. This translates into CASSYGGTPSYEQYF.

The rearrangement uses TRBV18 and TRBJ2-5; TRBD1 matches 8 bases. The ends lost 5 bases at V and 12 bases at J; junction bases unmatched: 17. This CDR3 comprises 15 residues. Germline values: CDR1 KGHSH, CDR2 LQKENI. As DNA, the CDR3 is TGTGCCAGCTCAAATATGGGTCCAGGGGGCGCGGAGAAGTACTTC. Amino acid sequence: CASSNMGPGGAEKYF.

The V call is TRBV19, the J call TRBJ2-7; perhaps TRBD2 as D (6 bases). The V gene's germline CDR1 is LNHDA and CDR2 SQIVND (reference sequence). V shed 3 bases and J shed 3 bases, with 15 bases lying between them. The CDR3 totals 15 residues. The CDR3 region has the DNA TGTGCCAGTAGTATTTGGTTTGGCGGGGTCTACGAGCAGTACTTC. Translated, it gives CASSIWFGGVYEQYF. Full variable domain (rest looked up from reference TRBV19 and TRBJ2-7): DGGITQSPKYLFRKEGQNVTLSCEQNLNHDAMYWYRQDPGQGLRLIYYSQIVNDFQKGDIAEGYSVSREKKESFPLTVTSAQKNPTAFYLCASSIWFGGVYEQYFGPGTRLTVT.

In its sample, this clone was seen a few times. CDR3 in DNA: TGCGCCAGCAGCCATTCGGGGCCTGGACAGGGGAGCTACGAGCAGTACTTC. Its translation is CASSHSGPGQGSYEQYF. The chain combines TRBV5-1 with TRBJ2-7; 9 bases are shared with TRBD1. V was clipped by 4 bases and J by 3 bases; unmatched bases: 14. The CDR3 contains 17 residues. Germline CDR1 SGHRS, CDR2 YFSETQ.

The gene calls are TRBV10-3 and TRBJ1-2, with D possibly being TRBD1 (6 bases). Per the germline V gene, CDR1 is ENHRY and CDR2 is SYGVKD. The length of the CDR3 is 17 residues. V dropped 1 base and J dropped 4 bases, with 19 bases sitting between them. The CDR3 sequence: CAISELFEKQGTYGYTF. CDR3 in DNA: TGTGCCATCAGTGAGTTGTTTGAAAAACAGGGTACCTATGGCTACACCTTC.

The chain carries TRBV6-5 and TRBJ2-1; 8 bases are shared with TRBD2. The length of the CDR3 is 12 residues. In germline, CDR1 is MNHEY, CDR2 SVGAGI. V lost 5 bases and J lost 7; bases outside the gene matches: 1. The CDR3 loop reads CASSKRGNEQFF. The CDR3 DNA sequence: TGTGCCAGCAGTAAGCGGGGGAATGAGCAGTTCTTC.

The sample holds one count of this clone. The CDR3 loop is CASSSGTGAEAFF. CDR3 in DNA: TGTGCCAGCAGCTCTGGGACAGGTGCTGAAGCTTTCTTT. This chain uses TRBV13 with TRBJ1-1; TRBD1 agrees at 8 bases. V dropped 4 bases and J dropped 6; count of bases not matched to a gene: 4. The CDR3 is made up of 13 amino acids. Germline V gene data show CDR1 as PRHDT and CDR2 as FYEKMQ (reference sequence).

As regards this clone: Other DNA sequences in the sample encode the same CDR3. The chain is built from TRBV18 and TRBJ1-1, with 7 bases that match TRBD1. The CDR3 extends over 12 amino acids. V shed 6 bases, J shed 6 bases, and the junction held 4 bases outside the gene matches. Germline V lookup: CDR1 KGHSH, CDR2 LQKENI. CDR3 protein: CASSPDRAEAFF. The CDR3 bases are TGTGCCAGCTCTCCCGACAGGGCTGAAGCTTTCTTT.

The rearrangement joins TRBV19 to TRBJ2-2; 7 nucleotides agree with TRBD2. Looked up from germline, CDR1 is LNHDA and CDR2 is SQIVND (reference sequence). The CDR3 has 15 amino acids. J lost 7 bases, V lost 5 bases, and 10 bases had no gene match. CDR3 amino acids: CASSGAGAQGGELFF. CDR3 nucleotide sequence: TGTGCCAGTAGTGGGGCGGGAGCCCAAGGCGGGGAGCTGTTTTTT.

The rearrangement links TRBV18 to TRBJ2-1; TRBD2 aligns across 12 bases. CDR3 length: 18 amino acids. Unmatched junction bases numbered 9, after V lost 0 bases and J lost 6 bases. Germline values: CDR1 KGHSH, CDR2 LQKENI. CDR3 coding DNA: TGTGCCAGCTCACCACCGGGACTAGCGGGCCCTAACCGCAATGAGCAGTTCTTC. Translated, it gives CASSPPGLAGPNRNEQFF.

The V gene is TRBV4-1, the J gene TRBJ2-7; 10 bases are a match to TRBD2. The CDR3 loop spans 14 amino acids. Trimming cost V 4 bases and J 4 bases; bases outside gene matches: 4. Germline V gene sequence: CDR1 MGHRA, CDR2 YSYEKL. The DNA for the CDR3 is TGCGCCAGCAGCCGAGGGACTAGCGAGTACGAGCAGTACTTC. Its translation: CASSRGTSEYEQYF.

The chain combines TRBV3-1 (or the pseudogene TRBV3-2) with TRBJ2-1; 9 positions match TRBD2. Germline CDR1 reads LGHDT; CDR2 reads YNNKEL (reference sequence). V dropped 1 base and J dropped 7; count of bases not matched to a gene: 8. The CDR3 covers 16 residues. CDR3 region: CASSQVPAGGRNEQFF. For the CDR3, the DNA is TGTGCCAGCAGCCAAGTCCCAGCGGGGGGCCGGAATGAGCAGTTCTTC.

In regard to this clone: The junction does not match germline at one end; this may be a read error. The chain is built from TRBV12-3 or TRBV12-4 and TRBJ2-3; 13 bases agree with TRBD2. CDR3 length: 13 residues. The CDR3, as DNA: TGTGCCAGCAGTTTAGCGACTAGCGGGGGGCTCTACTTT. It translates to CASSLATSGGLYF.

The J gene is TRBJ2-7, the V gene TRBV27; 8 positions match TRBD2. The CDR3 loop spans 15 amino acids. Germline V gene data show CDR1 as MNHEY and CDR2 as SMNVEV (reference sequence). V trimming: 2 bases; J trimming: 4 bases; junction bases outside the gene matches: 7. The CDR3 DNA sequence: TGTGCCAGCAGTTTAAGTAGCGGGACCCGGTACGAGCAGTACTTC. This translates into CASSLSSGTRYEQYF.

In its sample, this clone was seen once. The chain carries TRBV10-3 and TRBJ2-1; 7 nucleotides match TRBD2. This CDR3 is 13 amino acids long. Germline trimming cut 3 bases from V and 6 bases from J; bases unmatched to any gene: 2. Per the germline V gene, CDR1 is ENHRY and CDR2 is SYGVKD. The CDR3 DNA follows: TGTGCCATCAGTGAAGGGACTACCAATGAGCAGTTCTTC. Translated, it gives CAISEGTTNEQFF.

This clone was detected a few times. The V and J genes are TRBV30 and TRBJ1-2; the D gene is possibly TRBD1 (5 bases). Germline lookup yields CDR1 GTSNPN and CDR2 SVGIG (reference sequence). This CDR3 is 12 amino acids long. Trimming stripped 3 bases from V and 5 bases from J, with 10 bases between. CDR3 sequence (DNA): TGTGCCTGGAGCGTGGGGCCTTATGGCTACACCTTC. Its translation is CAWSVGPYGYTF.

The chain is built from TRBV11-3 and TRBJ2-2, with D tentatively TRBD2 (6 bases). Germline-derived CDR1 and CDR2 are SGHNT and YENEEA. V was shortened by 1 base and J by 2 bases, with 8 bases between the two germline ends. The CDR3 extends over 15 amino acids. The CDR3 DNA is TGTGCCAGCAGCTTAGGAGCGGGTAACACCGGGGAGCTGTTTTTT. It encodes CASSLGAGNTGELFF.

This chain uses TRBV29-1 with TRBJ1-1; D is undetermined. The length of the CDR3 is 13 residues. V was trimmed by 8 bases and J by 4 bases, leaving 17 bases between them. Germline V gene lookup returns CDR1 SQVTM and CDR2 ANQGSEA. The CDR3 here is CSIRIAGSTEAFF. The CDR3 DNA sequence: TGCAGCATTCGAATTGCGGGTAGCACTGAAGCTTTCTTT.

This chain links TRBV30 with TRBJ1-3; no firm D call. The CDR3 totals 12 residues. The germline CDR1 and CDR2 sequences are GTSNPN and SVGIG (reference sequence). Between the trimmed V and J ends, which lost 8 bases and 4 bases, there was a span of 12 bases. The CDR3 loop reads CALQVVGNTIYF. The CDR3 bases are TGTGCCCTGCAGGTCGTGGGAAACACCATATATTTT. Supplemented by reference TRBV30 and TRBJ1-3, the full variable domain reads SQTIHQWPATLVQPVGSPLSLECTVEGTSNPNLYWYRQAAGRGLQLLFYSVGIGQISSEVPQNLSASRPQDRQFILSSKKLLLSDSGFYLCALQVVGNTIYFGEGSWLTVV.

V is TRBV29-1 and J is TRBJ2-2, with 7 nucleotides matching TRBD1. The CDR3 runs to 13 residues. The junction had 8 bases not matched to a gene; V was cut back by 7 bases and J by 6 bases. Germline values: CDR1 SQVTM, CDR2 ANQGSEA. CDR3 sequence reads: CSASQGMAGELFF. CDR3 coding DNA: TGCAGCGCCTCACAGGGGATGGCCGGGGAGCTGTTTTTT.

The gene calls are TRBV5-1 and TRBJ2-2, with TRBD1 as a possible D gene (5 bases). Germline assignment: CDR1 SGHRS and CDR2 YFSETQ. The V and J ends lost 0 bases and 7 bases respectively, with 16 bases between them. The CDR3 is 16 residues long. The CDR3 DNA reads TGCGCCAGCAGCTTGGTTGGGAAGGGGAATGACGGGGAGCTGTTTTTT. Its protein product is CASSLVGKGNDGELFF.

The J gene is TRBJ1-1, the V gene TRBV19; maybe TRBD1 (6 bases). The length of the CDR3 is 13 residues. CDR1 is LNHDA, CDR2 SQIVND, per germline (reference sequence). V gave up 7 bases and J gave up 1 base, with 10 bases separating them. DNA for the CDR3: TGTGCCAGTATGTGGACAGAGAACACTGAAGCTTTCTTT. It translates to CASMWTENTEAFF.

This chain connects TRBV19 to TRBJ2-4; TRBD1 matches at 7 bases. Germline loops: CDR1 LNHDA, CDR2 SQIVND (reference sequence). This CDR3 is 11 amino acids long. V shed 9 bases, J shed 9 bases, and the junction held 5 bases outside the gene matches. The CDR3 protein is CASRGQIIQYF. The CDR3, as DNA: TGTGCCAGCAGGGGACAGATCATTCAGTACTTC.

This clone was seen once. V usage is TRBV4-1 and J usage is TRBJ2-3, with 8 bases lining up with TRBD2. Germline CDR1 is MGHRA and CDR2 is YSYEKL. J was trimmed by 3 bases and V by 3 bases; bases with no gene match: 5. The CDR3 is 15 amino acids. CDR3 amino acids: CASSQGTRGTDTQYF. In DNA, the CDR3 is TGCGCCAGCAGCCAGGGGACTAGGGGTACAGATACGCAGTATTTT.

The chain is built from TRBV7-9 and TRBJ2-5, with D possibly TRBD2 on 5 matching bases. Germline V gives CDR1 SEHNR, CDR2 FQNEAQ (reference sequence). There are 15 residues in the CDR3. V was pared by 5 bases and J by 1 base, with 14 bases between. The CDR3 nucleotides read TGTGCCAGCAGCCCTAATCTAGGAGGCCAAGAGACCCAGTACTTC. Protein sequence: CASSPNLGGQETQYF.

The chain is built from TRBV6-5 and TRBJ1-1; TRBD1 might be the D (5 bases). Germline loops: CDR1 MNHEY, CDR2 SVGAGI. The V gene lost 4 bases and the J gene lost 0 bases, with 9 bases spanning the gap. This CDR3 region has 14 residues. The chain's CDR3 is CASSFDSLNTEAFF. DNA for the CDR3: TGTGCCAGCAGTTTTGACAGCCTGAACACTGAAGCTTTCTTT.

The count of this clone is one. The V and J genes are TRBV10-3 and TRBJ2-7; a possible D gene is TRBD1 (5 bases). Deletions cut 3 bases from V and 2 bases from J, with 8 bases between. Germline V gene lookup returns CDR1 ENHRY and CDR2 SYGVKD. The CDR3 runs 13 residues. CDR3 residues: CAISDVGAYEQYF. The CDR3 nucleotides read TGTGCCATCAGTGATGTAGGGGCCTACGAGCAGTACTTC.